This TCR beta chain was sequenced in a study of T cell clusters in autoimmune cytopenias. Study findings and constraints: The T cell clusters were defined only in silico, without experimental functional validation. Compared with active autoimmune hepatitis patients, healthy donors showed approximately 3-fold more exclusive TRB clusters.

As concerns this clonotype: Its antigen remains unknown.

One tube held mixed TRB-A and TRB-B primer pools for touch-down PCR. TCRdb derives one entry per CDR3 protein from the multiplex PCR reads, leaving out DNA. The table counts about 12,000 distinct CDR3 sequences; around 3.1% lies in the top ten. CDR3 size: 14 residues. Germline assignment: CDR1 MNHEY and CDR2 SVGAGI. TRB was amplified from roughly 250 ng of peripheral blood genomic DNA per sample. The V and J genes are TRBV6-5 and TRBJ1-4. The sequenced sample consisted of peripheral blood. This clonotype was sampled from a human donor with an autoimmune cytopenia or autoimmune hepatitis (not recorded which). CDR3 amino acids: CASSPVFTNEKLFF.